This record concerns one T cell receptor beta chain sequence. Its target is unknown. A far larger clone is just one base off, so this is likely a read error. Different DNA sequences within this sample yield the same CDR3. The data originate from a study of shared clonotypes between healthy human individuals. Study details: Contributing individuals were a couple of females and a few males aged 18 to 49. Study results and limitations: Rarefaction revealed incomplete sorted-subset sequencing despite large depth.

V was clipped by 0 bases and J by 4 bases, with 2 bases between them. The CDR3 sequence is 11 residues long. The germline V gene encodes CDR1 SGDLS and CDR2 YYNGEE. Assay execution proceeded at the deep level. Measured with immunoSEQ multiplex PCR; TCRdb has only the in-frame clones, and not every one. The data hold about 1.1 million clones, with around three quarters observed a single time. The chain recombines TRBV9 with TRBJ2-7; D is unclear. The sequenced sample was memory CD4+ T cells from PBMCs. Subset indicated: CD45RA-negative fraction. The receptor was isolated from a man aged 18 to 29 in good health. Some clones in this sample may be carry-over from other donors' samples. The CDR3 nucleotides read TGTGCCAGCAGCGTAGGTTACGAGCAGTACTTC. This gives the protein CASSVGYEQYF.